The present T cell receptor (beta chain) was sequenced within a study of T-cell memory formation after mild COVID-19. Study summary: TCR clusters largely stayed donor specific.

As concerns this clonotype: As yet, its antigen is unknown.

V lost 5 bases and J lost 4; bases outside the gene matches: 5. The germline gives CDR1 SEHNR, CDR2 FQNEAQ (reference sequence). The CDR3 has 15 residues. Broader study findings: Of the contracting clones, CD4+ ones lay mainly in CM and EM, and CD8+ ones in EMRA.

TCR alpha and TCR beta cDNA libraries carrying sample barcodes and UMIs were produced by 5'RACE using constant-segment primers. TCRdb processed the 5' RACE reads anew with MiXCR; each CDR3 protein has one entry. The sample includes 470,000 or so distinct CDR3 sequences, roughly 18% seen only once; the top ten take about 12%. Source material: PBMCs or a T cell subset sorted from them (not recorded which). This sequence was found in an adult woman who had mild COVID-19 (a few samples of this study predate the infection). Cell type and time point are not known. This chain links TRBV7-9 with TRBJ2-3; 11 bases map to TRBD1. The CDR3 nucleotides read TGTGCCAGCAGCGAGAGGACAGGGGGCGCAGATACGCAGTATTTT. Translated, it gives CASSERTGGADTQYF.